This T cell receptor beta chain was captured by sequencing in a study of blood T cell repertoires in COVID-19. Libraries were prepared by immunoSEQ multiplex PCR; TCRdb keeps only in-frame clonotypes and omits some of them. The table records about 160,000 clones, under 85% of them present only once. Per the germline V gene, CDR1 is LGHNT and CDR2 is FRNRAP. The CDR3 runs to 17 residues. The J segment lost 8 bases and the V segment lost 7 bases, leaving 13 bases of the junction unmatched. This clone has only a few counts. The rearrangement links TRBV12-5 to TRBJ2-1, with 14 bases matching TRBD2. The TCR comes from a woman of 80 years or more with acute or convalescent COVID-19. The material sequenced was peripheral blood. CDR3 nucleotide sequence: TGTGCTAGTGCCTCACTCCGACTAGCGGGGGGGGGCGATGAGCAGTTCTTC. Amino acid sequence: CASASLRLAGGGDEQFF.